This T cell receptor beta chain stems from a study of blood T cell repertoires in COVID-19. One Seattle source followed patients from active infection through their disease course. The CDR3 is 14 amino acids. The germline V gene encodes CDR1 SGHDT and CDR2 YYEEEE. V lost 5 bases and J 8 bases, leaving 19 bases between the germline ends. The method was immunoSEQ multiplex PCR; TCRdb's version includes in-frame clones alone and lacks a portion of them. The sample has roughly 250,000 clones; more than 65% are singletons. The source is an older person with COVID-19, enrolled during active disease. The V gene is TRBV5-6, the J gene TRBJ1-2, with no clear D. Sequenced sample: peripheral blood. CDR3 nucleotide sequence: TGTGCCAGCAGTCGACCGACGGGTTCGAGAGGCTACACCTTC. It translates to CASSRPTGSRGYTF.